Listed below are T cell receptor beta chains from one sample, sequenced in a study of blood T cell repertoires in COVID-19. The repertoire was sequenced with immunoSEQ multiplex PCR; TCRdb's copy has only in-frame clones and lacks some. There are 200,000 to 250,000 clones in the sample; 65% to 90% occur only once, and approximately 4.2% lies in the top ten. Sequenced input: PBMCs or T cells enriched from blood (not recorded which). These receptors were collected from a woman aged 40-49 years with acute COVID-19. The CDR3 runs from the conserved cysteine through the conserved F or W. A D gene is named only where the DNA matches it firmly. The listing skips clone size in some rows; elsewhere it reads once, few, many or a size class.

J gene,clone size,V gene,D gene,CDR3 DNA,CDR3 protein
TRBJ1-5,NA,TRBV6-5,TRBD1,TGTGCCAGCATACCCCCGGGACAGAATCAGCCCCAGCATTTT,CASIPPGQNQPQHF
TRBJ2-6,NA,TRBV5-5,TRBD1,TGTGCCAGCTCCGGACAGGGACAAACTGGGGCCAACGTCCTGACTTTC,CASSGQGQTGANVLTF
TRBJ2-7,once,TRBV6-5,TRBD2,TGTGCCAGCAAGGCGGGAGGGCTTGCCGAGCAGTACTTC,CASKAGGLAEQYF
TRBJ2-5,NA,TRBV6-5,TRBD1,TGTGCCAGCAGTTACGAAGGGGGCATCGGGACCCAGTACTTC,CASSYEGGIGTQYF
TRBJ2-1,NA,TRBV19,TRBD2,TGTGCCAGTAGTAACAGCGGGAGCTCCTACAATGAGCAGTTCTTC,CASSNSGSSYNEQFF
TRBJ1-3,NA,TRBV29-1,NA,TGCAGCGTTGAAGGTAACTCTGGAAACACCATATATTTT,CSVEGNSGNTIYF
TRBJ2-7,NA,TRBV19,NA,TGTGCCAGTAGTCCCGGGACTGCCTCCTACGAGCAGTACTTC,CASSPGTASYEQYF
TRBJ1-6,NA,TRBV2,TRBD1,TGTGCCAGCAGAGACAGGGAGACCTCACCCCTCCACTTT,CASRDRETSPLHF
TRBJ2-7,NA,TRBV11-2,TRBD2,TGTGCCAGCAGCCCTAGGGCCGGGAGGGCCGGATACGAGCAGTACTTC,CASSPRAGRAGYEQYF
TRBJ1-6,NA,TRBV2,TRBD1,TGTGCCAGCAGAGATGGACAGGGTACGAATTCACCCCTCCACTTT,CASRDGQGTNSPLHF
TRBJ2-7,NA,TRBV27,TRBD1,TGTGCCAGCTCGAGCCGGGACAGCCCCTACGAGCAGTACTTC,CASSSRDSPYEQYF
TRBJ1-1,NA,TRBV7-6,NA,TGTGCCAGCAGCTTACTCAGGGGACCCCTGAACACTGAAGCTTTCTTT,CASSLLRGPLNTEAFF
TRBJ2-7,NA,TRBV5-1,NA,TGCGCCAGCAGCTTGTCGGTAGCGGAGACCTACGAGCAGTACTTC,CASSLSVAETYEQYF
TRBJ2-3,once,TRBV5-1,TRBD2,TGCGCCAGCAGCTTGGGGGGGACTCGACTAGCGGGAGGTTCAGATACGCAGTATTTT,CASSLGGTRLAGGSDTQYF
TRBJ2-1,NA,TRBV27,TRBD2,TGTGCCAGTATCCACTATGGGCGGGAGAGCAGCAATGAGCAGTTCTTC,CASIHYGRESSNEQFF
TRBJ2-1,NA,TRBV19,TRBD2,TGTGCCAGTCGAGGACTAGCGGGAGGGTTGGAGCAGTTCTTC,CASRGLAGGLEQFF
TRBJ1-4,NA,TRBV6-5,NA,TGTGCCAGCAGACCCCCTTGGGCGGGGAATGAAAAACTGTTTTTT,CASRPPWAGNEKLFF
TRBJ2-7,NA,TRBV24-1,NA,TGTGCCACCAGTGATTCCGCTAGCGCCAGCGGCGAGCAGTACTTC,CATSDSASASGEQYF
TRBJ2-1,NA,TRBV11-2,TRBD2,TGTGCCAGCAGCTTAGCTAGCGGGAGCCCGTTCTTC,CASSLASGSPFF
TRBJ1-2,NA,TRBV5-4,TRBD1,TGTGCCAGCAGCTGGGGGGGCGGGACAGGCCTGTCGATAAATGGCTACACCTTC,CASSWGGGTGLSINGYTF
TRBJ1-3,once,TRBV4-3,NA,TGCGCCAGCAGCCAAGATCGAGGGACTAGTAACACCATATATTTT,CASSQDRGTSNTIYF
TRBJ2-1,once,TRBV5-1,NA,TGCGCCAGCAGCTTGAGAAGCGGGCCTTACAATGAGCAGTTCTTC,CASSLRSGPYNEQFF
TRBJ2-7,NA,TRBV7-2,TRBD2,TGTGCCAGCAGCTTAGACGGGAGGGCCTACGAGCAGTACTTC,CASSLDGRAYEQYF
TRBJ2-3,NA,TRBV14,TRBD2,TGTGCCAGCAGCCCCTTAGGGAGGGCAGATACGCAGTATTTT,CASSPLGRADTQYF
TRBJ2-7,once,TRBV13,NA,TGTGCCAGCAGCTCGGGAGAAAAGAGCTACGAGCAGTACTTC,CASSSGEKSYEQYF
TRBJ2-3,NA,TRBV3-1/TRBV3-2,NA,TGTGCCAGCAGCCAAAAGAGCCGCGGGAATCTTAAAGATACGCAGTATTTT,CASSQKSRGNLKDTQYF
TRBJ2-3,NA,TRBV7-9,TRBD1,TGTGCCAGCAGCAAACTTACAGGGGAGCCAGATACGCAGTATTTT,CASSKLTGEPDTQYF
TRBJ2-2,NA,TRBV7-3,TRBD1,TGTGCCAGCAGCGTCGCACAGGGGTGGTCCGGGGAGCTGTTTTTT,CASSVAQGWSGELFF
TRBJ2-7,NA,TRBV24-1,TRBD2,TGTGCCACCAGTGACCGGACAGCCGGTGGTAGCGGGAGGTACGAGCAGTACTTC,CATSDRTAGGSGRYEQYF
TRBJ1-5,NA,TRBV27,NA,TGTGCCAGCAGTTTCGGCGGGGCTTTCAATCAGCCCCAGCATTTT,CASSFGGAFNQPQHF
TRBJ1-5,NA,TRBV9,NA,TGTGCCAGCAGCGTAGGCCCCAGGGATAGCAATCAGCCCCAGCATTTT,CASSVGPRDSNQPQHF
TRBJ1-5,NA,TRBV19,NA,TGTGCCAGTAGTATAGGGTCGACAGGTTATAGCAATCAGCCCCAGCATTTT,CASSIGSTGYSNQPQHF
TRBJ1-6,NA,TRBV6-5,NA,TGTGCCAGCAGTTATAAAAGACAGGTGTCACCCCTCCACTTT,CASSYKRQVSPLHF
TRBJ2-3,few,TRBV4-3,TRBD2,TGCGCCAGCAGCCAAGACCCCCCCGATAGCGGGAGGAGGTATACGCAGTATTTT,CASSQDPPDSGRRYTQYF
TRBJ2-7,NA,TRBV5-5,NA,TGTGCCAGCAGCTTGTCTTCCGGGTCCTACGAGCAGTACTTC,CASSLSSGSYEQYF
TRBJ2-1,once,TRBV7-3,TRBD1,TGTGCCAGCAGCTTGACAGGGGGCAAGGATGAGCAGTTCTTC,CASSLTGGKDEQFF
TRBJ1-1,NA,TRBV28,NA,TGTGCCAGCAGCTCCGCGGTATTGAACACTGAAGCTTTCTTT,CASSSAVLNTEAFF
TRBJ2-3,NA,TRBV20-1,TRBD2,TGCAGTGCTCGTGGACTAGCGAGTTCCACAGATACGCAGTATTTT,CSARGLASSTDTQYF
TRBJ2-2,NA,TRBV7-3,NA,TGTGCCAGCAGCCCAGGCGGGACGGGAAACACCGGGGAGCTGTTTTTT,CASSPGGTGNTGELFF
TRBJ1-1,once,TRBV28,NA,TGTGCCAGCAGCGTCGGGGGTTTCGACACTGAAGCTTTCTTT,CASSVGGFDTEAFF
TRBJ1-2,NA,TRBV11-2,NA,TGTGCCAGCAGCCCCCCCTGGCAGGGGAACTATGGCTACACCTTC,CASSPPWQGNYGYTF
TRBJ1-6,NA,TRBV20-1,TRBD1,TGCAGTGCTAGTATCAACAGGGGCTATAATTCACCCCTCCACTTT,CSASINRGYNSPLHF
TRBJ2-5,NA,TRBV19,NA,TGTGCCAGTAGTATGGGACAACAAGAGACCCAGTACTTC,CASSMGQQETQYF
TRBJ2-7,NA,TRBV2,NA,TGTGCCAGCGGGACATACAGGCCAAACTCCTACGAGCAGTACTTC,CASGTYRPNSYEQYF
TRBJ2-5,NA,TRBV14,TRBD1,TGTGCCAGCAGCCAGGAACAGGGGGCAGGAGAGACCCAGTACTTC,CASSQEQGAGETQYF
TRBJ1-3,NA,TRBV5-6,NA,TGTGCCAGCAGCTGGGGTGGACAGAACTCTGGAAACACCATATATTTT,CASSWGGQNSGNTIYF
TRBJ2-5,once,TRBV19,NA,TGTGCCAGTAGTATAGTCAGGGACCAAGAGACCCAGTACTTC,CASSIVRDQETQYF
TRBJ1-1,NA,TRBV18,NA,TGTGCCAGCTCACTGACACCCATGAACACTGAAGCTTTCTTT,CASSLTPMNTEAFF
TRBJ1-3,NA,TRBV5-6,TRBD1,TGTGCCAGCAGCCGGGACAGGGGAAACACCATATATTTT,CASSRDRGNTIYF
TRBJ2-1,NA,TRBV5-6,NA,TGTGCCAGCAGCTGGCAGGACTACAATGAGCAGTTCTTC,CASSWQDYNEQFF
TRBJ2-1,NA,TRBV7-8,TRBD2,TGTGCCAGCAGCTTCCCGGGGGGGGAGCAGTTCTTC,CASSFPGGEQFF